The text below deals with one T cell receptor beta chain. Its cognate antigen is unknown. Clones were read by immunoSEQ multiplex PCR, and TCRdb kept only the in-frame ones, dropping some. This table has over 15,000 clones, over 75% appearing once. This specimen comes from a study of graft-versus-host responses after intestinal transplantation. For the study at large: In this cohort, recipients had multivisceral, liver-intestinal, or isolated intestinal transplants.

Points from the study as a whole: High graft-versus-host to host-versus-graft clonal ratios were seen in allografts of patients with graft-donor T cell macrochimerism. Recipient marrow harbored GvH clones, some of which surfaced first in ileum or blood. An association linked early post-transplant HvG declines with peak circulating GvH clone levels.

This TCR derives from a human patient who received an intestinal transplant, so some T cells may come from the graft donor. Sequenced material: PBMCs, taken less than 400 days after transplant.

CDR3 sequence: CASRPPLDTEAFF. DNA for the CDR3: TGTGCCAGCAGACCGCCTTTGGACACTGAAGCTTTCTTT. The J gene is TRBJ1-1, the V gene TRBV28; no reliable D call. V lost 6 bases, J lost 3 bases, and 11 bases lay in between. The germline V gene has CDR1 MDHEN and CDR2 SYDVKM. The CDR3 length is 13 residues. The variable domain in full, completed from reference TRBV28 and TRBJ1-1, reads DVKVTQSSRYLVKRTGEKVFLECVQDMDHENMFWYRQDPGLGLRLIYFSYDVKMKEKGDIPEGYSVSREKKERFSLILESASTNQTSMYLCASRPPLDTEAFFGQGTRLTVV.